Listed below are T cell receptor beta chains from one sample, sequenced in a study of CD8 T cells in ankylosing spondylitis. TCRdb called the 5' RACE reads again in MiXCR, with one record for every CDR3 protein. The sample has about 130,000 distinct CDR3 sequences, roughly 13% seen once; the top ten hold around 3%. The sample taken for sequencing was blood, either unsorted or a sorted T cell fraction (not recorded which). The receptors were sampled from a female donor with ankylosing spondylitis or in good health (not recorded which). Each CDR3 is given with its conserved first and last residue. A D gene is named only where the DNA matches it firmly. A row's size may be missing; if present it is once, few, many or a size class.

TGTGCCAGCAGTTACTCAAGCCAACCGGGGGGGTACGAGCAGTACTTC CASSYSSQPGGYEQYF few TRBV6-5 TRBD2 TRBJ2-7
TGTGCCAGCAGCCTGAACAGGGGGCCCACCTACGAGCAGTACTTC CASSLNRGPTYEQYF many TRBV3-1 TRBD1 TRBJ2-7
TGTGCCAGCAGCCCTAGGACTAGCGGGTCCTACGAGCAGTACTTC CASSPRTSGSYEQYF many TRBV7-9 TRBD2 TRBJ2-7
TGTGCTAGTGGTTTGGTACAAAACTATGGCTACACCTTC CASGLVQNYGYTF many TRBV12-5 . TRBJ1-2
TGTGCCAGCAGCCAAGATTTGTATGGGGACTCGCTCAGGGGATTC CASSQDLYGDSLRGF many TRBV4-2 . TRBJ2-5
TGTGCCAGCAAGGAGACAGACTATGGCTACACCTTC CASKETDYGYTF . TRBV2 . TRBJ1-2
TGTGCCAGCAGTGAAACAACTATCAACACAGATACGCAGTATTTT CASSETTINTDTQYF . TRBV2 . TRBJ2-3
TGTGCCAGCAGTGACTCCTGGATAGGGGAGCAGTTCTTC CASSDSWIGEQFF . TRBV6-4 . TRBJ2-1
TGTGCCAGTAGTAGGGTAGCGGGGGGTCTTATAGATACGCAGTATTTT CASSRVAGGLIDTQYF few TRBV19 TRBD2 TRBJ2-3
TGTGCCAGCAGCCGCCAGACTAGTGTAAACACCGGGGAGCTGTTTTTT CASSRQTSVNTGELFF . TRBV3-1 . TRBJ2-2
TGTGCCACCAGTGAACCTGGGACTAGCGGAGAAGAGACCCAGTACTTC CATSEPGTSGEETQYF few TRBV24-1 TRBD2 TRBJ2-5
TGTGCCAGCAGAGAGGACAGGGGTGTTGGCTATGGCTACACCTTC CASREDRGVGYGYTF few TRBV2 TRBD1 TRBJ1-2
TGTGCCAGCAGCTCCCGGGAGAACACTGAAGCTTTCTTT CASSSRENTEAFF few TRBV5-6 . TRBJ1-1
TGCGCCAGCAGCTTGGGCACTGATGAAAAACTGTTTTTT CASSLGTDEKLFF many TRBV5-1 . TRBJ1-4
TGTGCCAGCAGCTCCCTAGCGGGGGGGCCGGGAGAGCAGTTCTTC CASSSLAGGPGEQFF . TRBV7-3 TRBD2 TRBJ2-1
TGTGCCAGCAGAACCCGGACAGGGGGGCCTTACGAGCAGTACTTC CASRTRTGGPYEQYF few TRBV6-1 TRBD1 TRBJ2-7
TGTGCCAGCAGCGTCCCGGGGGGCCCCAGAGAGACCCAGTACTTC CASSVPGGPRETQYF many TRBV11-1 . TRBJ2-5
TGCAGCGTTGATCAGCACGGGCCCACTGAAGCTTTCTTT CSVDQHGPTEAFF . TRBV29-1 . TRBJ1-1
TGTGCCAGCAGCTTATCCCCGAGCTCCTACAATGAGCAGTTCTTC CASSLSPSSYNEQFF . TRBV11-2 . TRBJ2-1
TGTGCCAAGTGGGACACGCCGGATGAGCAGTACTTC CAKWDTPDEQYF . TRBV25-1 . TRBJ2-7
TGTGCCAGCAGTACCCGGGGCCTGGAGCTGTTTTTT CASSTRGLELFF . TRBV6-5 . TRBJ2-2
TGTGCCAGCAGCCAAGACGTAGCAAGCTACGAGCAGTACTTC CASSQDVASYEQYF . TRBV3-1 . TRBJ2-7
TGTGCCAGCAGGAGGACAGGGCAAGAGACCCAGTACTTC CASRRTGQETQYF few TRBV12-3/TRBV12-4 TRBD1 TRBJ2-5
TGTGCCACCAGTGCAGGAAGCGGGGAGCTGTTTTTT CATSAGSGELFF . TRBV24-1 . TRBJ2-2
TGTGCCAGCAGCGTAACCGACAGGTCCTACTACAATGAGCAGTTCTTC CASSVTDRSYYNEQFF few TRBV9 . TRBJ2-1
TGCGCCAGCAGCCCGGGAAGGGTAGAAGATACGCAGTATTTT CASSPGRVEDTQYF few TRBV5-1 . TRBJ2-3
TGCAGCGACTTACCTCAGGGGTTTGGGAACACTGAAGCTTTCTTT CSDLPQGFGNTEAFF many TRBV29-1 . TRBJ1-1
TGTGCCAGCTCATCCCGGGACAGGGCCTACGAGCAGTACTTC CASSSRDRAYEQYF . TRBV18 TRBD1 TRBJ2-7
TGCAGCGTTGAGGTACGAGGGACCGGGGAGCTGTTTTTT CSVEVRGTGELFF . TRBV29-1 . TRBJ2-2
TGCGCCAGCAGCTTCCAGGGACTAGCGGGTGCCAAAACTTTCGGTGAGCAGTTCTTC CASSFQGLAGAKTFGEQFF many TRBV5-1 TRBD2 TRBJ2-1
TGTGCCACCAGTGATCCCCCGGGACAGGGGGCTGACAATGAGCAGTTCTTC CATSDPPGQGADNEQFF few TRBV24-1 TRBD1 TRBJ2-1
TGTGCCAGCAGTGGTACTACCAATGAGCAGTTCTTC CASSGTTNEQFF many TRBV2 . TRBJ2-1
TGCAGTGCTAGGACAGATCCATACACTAAAGCTTTCTTT CSARTDPYTKAFF . TRBV20-1 . TRBJ1-1
TGTGCCATCAGTGAGTCGGGAGAGGCAGATACGCAGTATTTT CAISESGEADTQYF many TRBV10-3 . TRBJ2-3
TGCGCCAGCAGCTTGGACGCTGGGGGGCTAAATCAGCCCCAGCATTTT CASSLDAGGLNQPQHF few TRBV5-1 . TRBJ1-5
TGTGCCAGCAGTTTATCCCCGACGAGCTCCTACAATGAGCAGTTCTTC CASSLSPTSSYNEQFF . TRBV27 . TRBJ2-1
TGCGCCAGCAGCCAAGTCGGCCAGGCCAACGAGCAGTACTTC CASSQVGQANEQYF many TRBV4-1 . TRBJ2-7
TGCGCCAGCAGCTTTGCAGAAGGTTCCTACGAGCAGTACTTC CASSFAEGSYEQYF many TRBV5-1 . TRBJ2-7
TGCAGTGCTAGAGTCCCTCTTGGGAGCGGGAGATCCTACAATGAGCAGTTCTTC CSARVPLGSGRSYNEQFF . TRBV20-1 TRBD2 TRBJ2-1
TGTGCCATCAGTGAGACAGGGTCCCAGACCCAGTACTTC CAISETGSQTQYF . TRBV10-3 . TRBJ2-5